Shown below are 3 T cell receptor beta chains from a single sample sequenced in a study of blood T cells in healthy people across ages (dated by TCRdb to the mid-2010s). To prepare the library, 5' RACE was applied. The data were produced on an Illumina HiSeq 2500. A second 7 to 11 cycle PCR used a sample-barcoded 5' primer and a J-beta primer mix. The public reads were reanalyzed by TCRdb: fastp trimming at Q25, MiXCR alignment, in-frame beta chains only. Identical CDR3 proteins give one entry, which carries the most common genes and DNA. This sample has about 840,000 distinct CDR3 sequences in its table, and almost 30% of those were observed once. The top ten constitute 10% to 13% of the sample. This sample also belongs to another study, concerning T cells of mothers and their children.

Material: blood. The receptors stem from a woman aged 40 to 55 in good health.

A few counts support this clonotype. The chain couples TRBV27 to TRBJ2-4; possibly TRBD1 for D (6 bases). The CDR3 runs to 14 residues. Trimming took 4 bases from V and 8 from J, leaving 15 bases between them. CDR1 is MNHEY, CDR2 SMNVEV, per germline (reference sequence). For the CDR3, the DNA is TGTGCCAGCAGTTACAGGGCCTCCTGGGACATTCAGTACTTC. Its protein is CASSYRASWDIQYF.

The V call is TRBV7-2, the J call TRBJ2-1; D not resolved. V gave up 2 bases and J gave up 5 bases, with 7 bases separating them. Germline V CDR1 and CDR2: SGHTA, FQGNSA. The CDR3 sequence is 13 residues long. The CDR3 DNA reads TGTGCCAGCAGCTTAAAAGCTGACAATGAGCAGTTCTTC. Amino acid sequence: CASSLKADNEQFF.

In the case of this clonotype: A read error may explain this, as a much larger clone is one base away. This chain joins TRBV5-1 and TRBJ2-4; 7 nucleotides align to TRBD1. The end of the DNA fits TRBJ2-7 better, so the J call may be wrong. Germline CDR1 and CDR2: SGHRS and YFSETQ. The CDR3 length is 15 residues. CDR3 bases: TGCGCCAGCAGCTTGGCCTCGGGACAGACTCACGAGCAGTACTTC. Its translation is CASSLASGQTHEQYF.